This is a list of T cell receptor beta chains from one sample in a study of T cells in Graves' hyperthyroidism and ophthalmopathy. TCRdb redid the calling of the multiplex PCR reads with MiXCR, one entry per CDR3 protein. The repertoire holds about half a million distinct CDR3 sequences, with just under 20% as singletons. Source material: blood. The source is a man aged 40-49 years with Graves' ophthalmopathy. Each CDR3 is given with its conserved first and last residue. A D gene is named only where the DNA matches it firmly. A clone size is listed for some rows: how often the clone was seen (once, few, many), or a class if it is expanded.

CDR3nt | CDR3aa | len | d_gene | j_gene | abundance | v_gene
TGTGCCAGCAGCCAAGCGGGGGGCAACTACGAGCAGTACTTC | CASSQAGGNYEQYF | 14 | TRBD2 | TRBJ2-7 | once | TRBV7-9
TGTGCCAGCAGCTTGGAGGCAGGGGCAGACCCATACAATGAGCAGTTCTTC | CASSLEAGADPYNEQFF | 17 | NA | TRBJ2-1 | many | TRBV5-5
TGTGCCAGCAGCCCCGGCAGGGGAGTCTACAATGAGCAGTTCTTC | CASSPGRGVYNEQFF | 15 | NA | TRBJ2-1 | many | TRBV12-3/TRBV12-4
TGTGCCAGCAGTTACAGGGGGCTTACCCCAAATGAGCAGTTCTTC | CASSYRGLTPNEQFF | 15 | TRBD1 | TRBJ2-1 | NA | TRBV27
TGTGCCAGCAGTACCTTAAATGAGCAGTTCTTC | CASSTLNEQFF | 11 | NA | TRBJ2-1 | NA | TRBV27
TGTGCCAGCAGCTGGGGACTAGCGGGGGACACCGGGGAGCTGTTTTTT | CASSWGLAGDTGELFF | 16 | TRBD2 | TRBJ2-2 | few | TRBV13
TGTGCCAGCACCAGAGGGACAGGGAATTCACCCCTCCACTTT | CASTRGTGNSPLHF | 14 | TRBD1 | TRBJ1-6 | NA | TRBV12-3/TRBV12-4
TGTGCCAGCAGCTGGTCGTTAAGTGTTAGGGACACTGAAGCTTTCTTT | CASSWSLSVRDTEAFF | 16 | NA | TRBJ1-1 | few | TRBV5-4
TGTGCCAGCAGCTTGGACAATCATCAGCCCCAGCATTTT | CASSLDNHQPQHF | 13 | NA | TRBJ1-5 | NA | TRBV7-8
TGTGCCAGCGGATCAGGGGGGTACGAGCAGTACTTC | CASGSGGYEQYF | 12 | NA | TRBJ2-7 | few | TRBV27
TGTGCCAGCAGCCGGGCCGCCCGGAAGTTCTTC | CASSRAARKFF | 11 | NA | TRBJ2-1 | NA | TRBV28
TGTGCCAGCAGTTGGGGACTAGCGGGGACCCAAGAGACCCAGTACTTC | CASSWGLAGTQETQYF | 16 | TRBD2 | TRBJ2-5 | NA | TRBV12-3/TRBV12-4
TGTGCCAGCAGGAAGAGCGGGAGGGAGGGGACCGGGGAGCTGTTTTTT | CASRKSGREGTGELFF | 16 | TRBD2 | TRBJ2-2 | many | TRBV7-3
TGTGCCAGCAGCACCCGACAGGGTGAAAAACTGCTTTTT | CASSTRQGEKLLF | 13 | TRBD1 | TRBJ1-4 | NA | TRBV7-9
TGTGCCAGCAGGCCCAGCGGGAGTGACGAGCAGTACTTC | CASRPSGSDEQYF | 13 | TRBD2 | TRBJ2-7 | few | TRBV6-2/TRBV6-3
TGTGTCAGCAGTGAGGTTGGACTCACCGGGGAGCTGTTTTTT | CVSSEVGLTGELFF | 14 | NA | TRBJ2-2 | NA | TRBV2
TGTGCCAGCACCGCACTCAAGGGGAGATACAATGAGCAGTTCTTC | CASTALKGRYNEQFF | 15 | NA | TRBJ2-1 | few | TRBV6-1
TGTGCCAGCTGTCGGCAGGGGAATGAAAAACTGTTTTTT | CASCRQGNEKLFF | 13 | NA | TRBJ1-4 | NA | TRBV2
TGCAGTGCAAACCCCGGGGGGGGTACCAAAAACATTCAGTACTTC | CSANPGGGTKNIQYF | 15 | TRBD2 | TRBJ2-4 | many | TRBV20-1
TGCGCCAGCAGCTTGGCGGGACGTAACAGGGGAGAGCAGTACTTC | CASSLAGRNRGEQYF | 15 | TRBD1 | TRBJ2-7 | NA | TRBV5-1
TGTGCCAGCAGCGGACAGTACGGGGAGCTGTTTTTT | CASSGQYGELFF | 12 | NA | TRBJ2-2 | NA | TRBV12-3/TRBV12-4
TGCAGTGCTAGTGAGGAAAGCTCCTACGAGCAGTACTTC | CSASEESSYEQYF | 13 | NA | TRBJ2-7 | NA | TRBV20-1
TGTGCCAGCAACATGGATGGTGGGGAGACCCAGTACTTC | CASNMDGGETQYF | 13 | NA | TRBJ2-5 | NA | TRBV2
TGTGCCAGCAGTCGGAGGGCCACAGATACGCAGTATTTT | CASSRRATDTQYF | 13 | NA | TRBJ2-3 | NA | TRBV27
TGTGCCAGCAGATTAGGGGGTGCAGGGGCTGAAGCTTTCTTT | CASRLGGAGAEAFF | 14 | NA | TRBJ1-1 | NA | TRBV7-2
TGTGCCAGCAGAGAGGTGTTTGACTATGGCTACACCTTC | CASREVFDYGYTF | 13 | NA | TRBJ1-2 | NA | TRBV6-1
TGTGCCTGGAGTAGGACGTTGGAGCAGTACTTC | CAWSRTLEQYF | 11 | NA | TRBJ2-7 | many | TRBV30
TGTGCCAGCGTCGGACTAGCGGGACCTTTCAGCTCCTACGAGCAGTACTTC | CASVGLAGPFSSYEQYF | 17 | TRBD2 | TRBJ2-7 | few | TRBV2
TGTGCCAGCAGCTGGGGCGGGTCTTCGGGAGATACGCAGTATTTT | CASSWGGSSGDTQYF | 15 | NA | TRBJ2-3 | few | TRBV7-2
TGCGCCAGCGCGATTGGCTCTAGCACAGATACGCAGTATTTT | CASAIGSSTDTQYF | 14 | NA | TRBJ2-3 | many | TRBV5-1
TGCAGTGCCTACGGGACAGGGGGCTTCAGGAGCACTGAAGCTTTCTTT | CSAYGTGGFRSTEAFF | 16 | TRBD1 | TRBJ1-1 | few | TRBV20-1
TGTGCCGCTTCTTTTAAGGGCAGGGGGCCTTACGAGCAGTACTTC | CAASFKGRGPYEQYF | 15 | TRBD1 | TRBJ2-7 | many | TRBV28
TGCGCCAGCAGCCAAGATGGGGCCGACAGCTCCTATAATTCACCCCTCCACTTT | CASSQDGADSSYNSPLHF | 18 | NA | TRBJ1-6 | NA | TRBV4-1
TGCGCCAGCAGTTTTCAGGGAGATTTTAGCAATGAGCAGTTCTTC | CASSFQGDFSNEQFF | 15 | NA | TRBJ2-1 | NA | TRBV5-1
TGCAGTCCCGGACAGGGTCGCACTGAAGCTTTCTTT | CSPGQGRTEAFF | 12 | TRBD1 | TRBJ1-1 | few | TRBV20-1
TGTGCCAGCACCGGACAGGTGGGGGAAAAACTGTTTTTT | CASTGQVGEKLFF | 13 | TRBD1 | TRBJ1-4 | NA | TRBV28
TGTGCCAGCAGGAAGCCACAGGGGGAGGCCAAAAACATTCAGTACTTC | CASRKPQGEAKNIQYF | 16 | TRBD1 | TRBJ2-4 | NA | TRBV2
TGTGCCATCAGTCTGAACTCCTACGAGCAGTACTTC | CAISLNSYEQYF | 12 | NA | TRBJ2-7 | NA | TRBV10-3
TGTGCCAGTAGTACCACCGGGACAGGCTCCGGGGGCTACACCTTC | CASSTTGTGSGGYTF | 15 | TRBD1 | TRBJ1-2 | NA | TRBV19
TGTGCCAGCGGGACGCAGTACAATGAGCAGTTCTTC | CASGTQYNEQFF | 12 | NA | TRBJ2-1 | many | TRBV9
TGTGCCAGCAGTTCCCGGGGGGGCCCCTACAATGAGCAGTTCTTC | CASSSRGGPYNEQFF | 15 | TRBD2 | TRBJ2-1 | few | TRBV12-3/TRBV12-4
TGCAGCGTTCCGGGGCAGGGAGCTTTCTTT | CSVPGQGAFF | 10 | NA | TRBJ1-1 | NA | TRBV29-1
TGTGCCACCAGCAGGGCAGGGGATGAGCAGTTCTTC | CATSRAGDEQFF | 12 | NA | TRBJ2-1 | few | TRBV15
TGTGCCAGCAGCGTAGGGGTTTCGATAGATACGCAGTATTTT | CASSVGVSIDTQYF | 14 | NA | TRBJ2-3 | NA | TRBV9
TGTGCCAGCAGCTTTGGTAGCGGAGTAGGAGTGGATACGCAGTATTTT | CASSFGSGVGVDTQYF | 16 | NA | TRBJ2-3 | many | TRBV7-2
TGTGCCTGGAGTTCCGACAGGAACACTGAAGCTTTCTTT | CAWSSDRNTEAFF | 13 | NA | TRBJ1-1 | many | TRBV30
TGTGCCAGCAGTGCCCGGGCCCGGGGGGAGACCCAGTACTTC | CASSARARGETQYF | 14 | NA | TRBJ2-5 | NA | TRBV12-3/TRBV12-4
TGTGCCAGCAGTTACCCCGAAACTAGCGGGAGAGGGCATGAGCAGTTCTTC | CASSYPETSGRGHEQFF | 17 | TRBD2 | TRBJ2-1 | NA | TRBV6-2/TRBV6-3
TGTGCCAGCAGCCAAGAAAGCGCCTGGGCGGCAGATACGCAGTATTTT | CASSQESAWAADTQYF | 16 | NA | TRBJ2-3 | NA | TRBV3-1
TGTGCCAGCAGACCCCAGGGTCCCGGGGAGCTGTTTTTT | CASRPQGPGELFF | 13 | NA | TRBJ2-2 | NA | TRBV12-3/TRBV12-4
TGCAGTGCTGTGAGCCCGGGACAGGGATCAATAGCGGGAGGCGAGCAGTACTTC | CSAVSPGQGSIAGGEQYF | 18 | NA | TRBJ2-7 | few | TRBV20-1
TGTGCCAGCAGTTACAAGCTAGCGGGAGCCTACGAGCAGTACTTC | CASSYKLAGAYEQYF | 15 | TRBD2 | TRBJ2-7 | many | TRBV6-2/TRBV6-3
TGTGCCAGCAGCTTGGGACGTGGCGGGAGTAGCACAGATACGCAGTATTTT | CASSLGRGGSSTDTQYF | 17 | TRBD2 | TRBJ2-3 | NA | TRBV5-5
TGTGCCAGCAGGCCAGGGGGCTGGTCGACTGAAGCTTTCTTT | CASRPGGWSTEAFF | 14 | TRBD1 | TRBJ1-1 | NA | TRBV28